Below, 14 T cell receptor beta chains from the same sample are listed, as sequenced in a study of cytomegalovirus exposure and HLA in healthy donors. Primers: 60 Vbeta forward and 13 Jbeta reverse. Generated by immunoSEQ multiplex PCR, the TCRdb table keeps only in-frame clones and is missing some. The sample contains around 110,000 clones, roughly 79% of which appear only once. The sample was PBMCs. These receptors all stem from a woman in her 30s in good health and CMV-seronegative.

The V call is TRBV7-2, the J call TRBJ2-3; 12 nucleotides agree with TRBD2. The CDR3 runs to 17 residues. Germline V gene data show CDR1 as SGHTA and CDR2 as FQGNSA. Trimming took 6 bases from V and 4 from J; bases not matched to a gene: 11. The CDR3 region is CASSQRASGRAADTQYF. CDR3 sequence (DNA): TGTGCCAGCAGTCAAAGGGCTAGCGGGAGGGCCGCAGATACGCAGTATTTT.

V is TRBV2 and J is TRBJ2-2; 8 bases line up with TRBD2. The CDR3 is made up of 14 amino acids. Germline V gene data show CDR1 as SNHLY and CDR2 as FYNNEI. J gave up 1 base and V 8 bases, and 3 bases lay outside the gene matches. This CDR3 is CASGAGGNTGELFF. CDR3 in DNA: TGTGCCAGCGGGGCGGGAGGGAACACCGGGGAGCTGTTTTTT.

V and J are TRBV29-1 and TRBJ2-1; perhaps TRBD1 as D (6 bases). V was clipped by 7 bases and J by 1 base, with 11 bases between them. CDR1 SQVTM and CDR2 ANQGSEA come from the germline V gene. This CDR3 contains 13 residues. Here the CDR3 DNA reads TGCAGCGCCGCCGGACAGTCCTACAATGAGCAGTTCTTC. This gives the protein CSAAGQSYNEQFF.

J is TRBJ2-7 and V is TRBV11-2; TRBD2 agrees at 12 bases. Germline V gene lookup returns CDR1 SGHAT and CDR2 FQNNGV. J gave up 6 bases and V 3 bases, and 3 bases lay outside the gene matches. The CDR3 sequence is 14 residues long. In DNA form, the CDR3 reads TGTGCCAGCAGCTTTGGGACTAGCGGGTTCGAGCAGTACTTC. It codes for CASSFGTSGFEQYF.

J is TRBJ2-1 and V is TRBV27; D is undetermined. This CDR3 is built from 15 residues. Trimming stripped 6 bases from V and 1 base from J, with 13 bases between. Germline CDR1 MNHEY, CDR2 SMNVEV (reference sequence). The CDR3 loop is CASSHDSGSYNEQFF. CDR3 nucleotides: TGTGCCAGCAGCCACGACTCCGGGTCCTACAATGAGCAGTTCTTC.

This chain links TRBV27 with TRBJ1-2; TRBD1 aligns across 8 bases. V was pared by 4 bases and J by 7 bases, with 11 bases of the junction left unmatched. Germline V gene data show CDR1 as MNHEY and CDR2 as SMNVEV (reference sequence). This CDR3 has 15 amino acids. The CDR3 protein is CASSSTNDRGAGYTF. DNA of the CDR3: TGTGCCAGCAGTTCGACGAATGACAGGGGAGCTGGCTACACCTTC.

This clone came up once. The V call is TRBV28, the J call TRBJ2-6; D is uncertain. Germline-derived CDR1 and CDR2 are MDHEN and SYDVKM. Deletions cut 7 bases from V and 4 bases from J, with 14 bases between. The CDR3 is 15 residues long. The CDR3 DNA follows: TGTGCCAGCACCCTGCAGGCAGCCGGGGCCAACGTCCTGACTTTC. It specifies CASTLQAAGANVLTF.

This sequence joins TRBV18 and TRBJ2-3; 9 positions agree with TRBD2. V dropped 2 bases and J dropped 5; count of bases not matched to a gene: 2. This CDR3 is 14 amino acids long. Germline V lookup: CDR1 KGHSH, CDR2 LQKENI. CDR3 residues: CASSPAAGGDTQYF. DNA of the CDR3: TGTGCCAGCTCACCAGCAGCGGGAGGAGATACGCAGTATTTT.

The genes are TRBV5-4 and TRBJ2-5; weak D call: TRBD2 (6 bases). The CDR3 covers 18 residues. Per germline, CDR1 SGHNT and CDR2 YYREEE (reference sequence). The ends were cut back, 1 base at V and 11 bases at J, with 30 bases in the middle. Here the CDR3 DNA reads TGTGCCAGCAGCTTGATGGATATCAACCGGGACTCATTTGTTTTACAGTACTTC. Its protein product is CASSLMDINRDSFVLQYF. Filled out from reference TRBV5-4 and TRBJ2-5, the complete variable domain reads ETGVTQSPTHLIKTRGQQVTLRCSSQSGHNTVSWYQQALGQGPQFIFQYYREEENGRGNFPPRFSGLQFPNYSSELNVNALELDDSALYLCASSLMDINRDSFVLQYFGPGTRLLVL.

The chain's CDR3 is CASSTGGKGTGNEQFF. The CDR3 DNA sequence: TGTGCCAGCAGCACAGGGGGCAAAGGGACGGGGAATGAGCAGTTCTTC. V is TRBV28 and J is TRBJ2-1, with TRBD1 matching over 9 bases. The CDR3 length is 16 residues. After removal of 6 bases from V and 7 bases from J, the junction contained 13 bases not matched to a gene. Germline V gene sequence: CDR1 MDHEN, CDR2 SYDVKM.

The chain recombines TRBV6-6 with TRBJ2-7; D perhaps matches TRBD1 (5 bases). Germline V lookup: CDR1 MNHNY, CDR2 SVGAGI (reference sequence). The CDR3 has 13 amino acids. With 2 bases removed from V and 2 bases from J, the gap between germline ends came to 7 bases. CDR3 residues: CASSYPGTYEQYF. CDR3 nucleotide sequence: TGTGCCAGCAGTTACCCAGGGACCTACGAGCAGTACTTC.

The gene calls are TRBV14 and TRBJ1-5; D is uncertain. Per the germline V gene, CDR1 is SGHDN and CDR2 is FVKESK. V lost 1 base and J lost 5, with 18 bases in between. The CDR3 covers 17 residues. CDR3: CASSQAYRGVRDQPQHF. CDR3 nucleotide sequence: TGTGCCAGCAGCCAAGCTTATCGGGGAGTTAGGGATCAGCCCCAGCATTTT.

The V and J genes are TRBV7-9 and TRBJ2-7; D may be TRBD2 (7 bases). This CDR3 contains 17 residues. Germline-derived CDR1 and CDR2 are SEHNR and FQNEAQ (reference sequence). V was clipped by 2 bases and J by 2 bases, with 19 bases between them. The CDR3 is CASSLKGGGRDAYEQYF. CDR3 coding DNA: TGTGCCAGCAGCTTAAAAGGGGGGGGTAGAGATGCCTACGAGCAGTACTTC.

The CDR3 DNA follows: TGTGCCTGGAACCCGGGACAAGAGACCCAGTACTTC. It translates to CAWNPGQETQYF. This sequence joins TRBV30 and TRBJ2-5; D perhaps matches TRBD2 (5 bases). This CDR3 has 12 amino acids. Germline V gene lookup returns CDR1 GTSNPN and CDR2 SVGIG (reference sequence). Trimming left V 4 bases short and J 2 bases short, with 8 bases between.